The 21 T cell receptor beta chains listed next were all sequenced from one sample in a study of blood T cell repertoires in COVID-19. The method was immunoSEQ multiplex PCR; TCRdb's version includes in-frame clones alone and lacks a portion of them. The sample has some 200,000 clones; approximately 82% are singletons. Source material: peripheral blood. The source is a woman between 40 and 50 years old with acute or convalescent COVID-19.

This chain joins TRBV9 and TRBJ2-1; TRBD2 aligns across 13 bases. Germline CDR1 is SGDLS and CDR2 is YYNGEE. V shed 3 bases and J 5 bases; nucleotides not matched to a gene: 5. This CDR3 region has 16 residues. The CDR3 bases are TGTGCCAGCAGCGAACCCGGGACTAGCGGGGACAATGAGCAGTTCTTC. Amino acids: CASSEPGTSGDNEQFF.

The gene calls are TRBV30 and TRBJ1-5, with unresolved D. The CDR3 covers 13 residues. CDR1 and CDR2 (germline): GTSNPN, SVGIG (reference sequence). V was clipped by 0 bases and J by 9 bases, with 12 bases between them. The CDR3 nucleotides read TGTGCCTGGAGTGTAGGAGGCTTGGGGCCCCAGCATTTT. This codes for CAWSVGGLGPQHF.

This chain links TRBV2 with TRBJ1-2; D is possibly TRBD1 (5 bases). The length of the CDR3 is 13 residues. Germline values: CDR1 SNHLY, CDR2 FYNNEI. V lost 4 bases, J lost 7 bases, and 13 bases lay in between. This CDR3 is CASSGGGLSGYTF. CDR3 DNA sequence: TGTGCCAGCAGTGGGGGCGGATTGTCTGGCTACACCTTC.

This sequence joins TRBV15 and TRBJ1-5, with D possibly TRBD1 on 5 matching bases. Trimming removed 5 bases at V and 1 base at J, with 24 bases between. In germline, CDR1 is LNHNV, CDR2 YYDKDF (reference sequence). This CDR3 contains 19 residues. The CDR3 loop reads CATSPERWARGTSNQPQHF. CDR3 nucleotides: TGTGCCACCAGCCCCGAGAGGTGGGCAAGGGGTACGAGCAATCAGCCCCAGCATTTT. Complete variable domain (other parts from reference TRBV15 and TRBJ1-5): DAMVIQNPRYQVTQFGKPVTLSCSQTLNHNVMYWYQQKSSQAPKLLFHYYDKDFNNEADTPDNFQSRRPNTSFCFLDIRSPGLGDTAMYLCATSPERWARGTSNQPQHFGDGTRLSIL.

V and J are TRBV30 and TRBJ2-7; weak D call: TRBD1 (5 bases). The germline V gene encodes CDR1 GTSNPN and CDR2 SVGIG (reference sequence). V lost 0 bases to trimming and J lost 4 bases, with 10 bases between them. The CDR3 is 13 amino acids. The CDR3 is CAWSVGQIYEQYF. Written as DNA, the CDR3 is TGTGCCTGGAGTGTGGGGCAGATATACGAGCAGTACTTC.

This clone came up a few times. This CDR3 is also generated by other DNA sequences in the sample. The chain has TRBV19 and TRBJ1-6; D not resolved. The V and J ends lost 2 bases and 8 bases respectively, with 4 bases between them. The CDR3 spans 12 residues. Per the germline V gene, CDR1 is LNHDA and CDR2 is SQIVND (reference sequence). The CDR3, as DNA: TGTGCCAGTAGTATAATCGATTCACCCCTCCACTTT. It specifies CASSIIDSPLHF.

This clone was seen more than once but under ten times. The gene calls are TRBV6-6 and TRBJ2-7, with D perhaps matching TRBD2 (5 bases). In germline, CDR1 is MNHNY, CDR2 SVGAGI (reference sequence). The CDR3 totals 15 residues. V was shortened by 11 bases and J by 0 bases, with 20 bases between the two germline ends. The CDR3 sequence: CAAAPAGGYSYEQYF. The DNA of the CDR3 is TGTGCCGCCGCCCCGGCCGGAGGATACTCCTACGAGCAGTACTTC.

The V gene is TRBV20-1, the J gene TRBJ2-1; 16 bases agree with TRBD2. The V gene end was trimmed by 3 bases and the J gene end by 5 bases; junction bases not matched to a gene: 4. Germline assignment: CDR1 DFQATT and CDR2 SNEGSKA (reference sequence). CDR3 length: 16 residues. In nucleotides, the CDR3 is TGCAGTGCTAGTTCCGGGACTAGCGGGAGGGACAATGAGCAGTTCTTC. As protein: CSASSGTSGRDNEQFF.

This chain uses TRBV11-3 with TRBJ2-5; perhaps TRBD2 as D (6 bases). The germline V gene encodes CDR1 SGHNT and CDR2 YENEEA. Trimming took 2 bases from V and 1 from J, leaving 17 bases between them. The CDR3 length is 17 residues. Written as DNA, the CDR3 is TGTGCCAGCAGCTTAAGCGGGCCGGGACTCCTCCAAGAGACCCAGTACTTC. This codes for CASSLSGPGLLQETQYF.

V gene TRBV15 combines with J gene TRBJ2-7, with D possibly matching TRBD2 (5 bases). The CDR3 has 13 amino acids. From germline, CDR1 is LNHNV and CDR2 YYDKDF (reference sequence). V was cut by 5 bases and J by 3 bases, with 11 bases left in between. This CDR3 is CATSLTTSYEQYF. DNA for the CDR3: TGTGCCACCAGCCTAACCACTAGCTACGAGCAGTACTTC.

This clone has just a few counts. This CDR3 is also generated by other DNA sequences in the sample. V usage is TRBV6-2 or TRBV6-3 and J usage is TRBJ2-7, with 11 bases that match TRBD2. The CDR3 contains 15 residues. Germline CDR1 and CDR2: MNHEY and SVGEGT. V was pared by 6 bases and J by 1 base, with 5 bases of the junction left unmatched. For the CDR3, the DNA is TGTGCCAGCAGCCTGGGGACTAGCGGTTCCTACGAGCAGTACTTC. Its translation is CASSLGTSGSYEQYF.

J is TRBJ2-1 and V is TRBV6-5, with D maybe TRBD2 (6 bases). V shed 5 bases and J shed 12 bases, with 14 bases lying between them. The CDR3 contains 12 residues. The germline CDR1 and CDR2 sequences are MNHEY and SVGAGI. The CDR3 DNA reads TGTGCCAGCAGTCCTTACCCCGGGGGGCAGTTCTTC. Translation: CASSPYPGGQFF.

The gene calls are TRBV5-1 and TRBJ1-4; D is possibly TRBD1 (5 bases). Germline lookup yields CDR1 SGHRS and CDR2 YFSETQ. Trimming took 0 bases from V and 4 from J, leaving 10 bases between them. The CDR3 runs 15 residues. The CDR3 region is CASSLGQTLNEKLFF. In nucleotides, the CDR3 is TGCGCCAGCAGCTTGGGACAGACTCTTAATGAAAAACTGTTTTTT.

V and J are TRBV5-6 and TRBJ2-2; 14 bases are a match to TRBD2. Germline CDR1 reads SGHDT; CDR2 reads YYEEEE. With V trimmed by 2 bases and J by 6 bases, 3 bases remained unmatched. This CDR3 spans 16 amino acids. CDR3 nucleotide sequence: TGTGCCAGCAGCTTCGGGACTAGCGGGAGAGCCGGGGAGCTGTTTTTT. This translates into CASSFGTSGRAGELFF.

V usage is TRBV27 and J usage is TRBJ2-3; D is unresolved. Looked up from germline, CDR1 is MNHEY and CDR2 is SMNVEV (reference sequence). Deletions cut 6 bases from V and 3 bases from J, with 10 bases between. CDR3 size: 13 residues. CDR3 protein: CASRNQVTDTQYF. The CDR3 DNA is TGTGCCAGCAGAAATCAGGTTACAGATACGCAGTATTTT.

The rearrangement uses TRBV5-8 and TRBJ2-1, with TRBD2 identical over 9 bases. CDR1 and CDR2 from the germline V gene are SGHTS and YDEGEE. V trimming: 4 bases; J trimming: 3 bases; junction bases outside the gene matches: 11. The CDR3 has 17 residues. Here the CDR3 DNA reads TGTGCCAGCAGCCCCAGGCCTAGCGGGACCCTCTACAATGAGCAGTTCTTC. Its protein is CASSPRPSGTLYNEQFF.

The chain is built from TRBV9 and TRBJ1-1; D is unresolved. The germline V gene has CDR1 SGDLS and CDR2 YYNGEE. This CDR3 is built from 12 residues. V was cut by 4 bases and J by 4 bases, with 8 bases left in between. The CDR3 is CASSPRSTEAFF. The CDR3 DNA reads TGTGCCAGCAGCCCCAGGTCCACTGAAGCTTTCTTT.

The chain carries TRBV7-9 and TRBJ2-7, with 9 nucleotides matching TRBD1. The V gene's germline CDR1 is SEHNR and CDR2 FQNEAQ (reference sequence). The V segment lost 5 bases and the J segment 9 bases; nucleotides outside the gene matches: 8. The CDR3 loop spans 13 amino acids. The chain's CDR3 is CASSPTTGGRQYF. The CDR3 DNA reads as TGTGCCAGCAGCCCGACAACAGGGGGCAGGCAGTACTTC. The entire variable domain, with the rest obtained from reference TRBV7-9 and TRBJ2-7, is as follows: DTGVSQNPRHKITKRGQNVTFRCDPISEHNRLYWYRQTLGQGPEFLTYFQNEAQLEKSRLLSDRFSAERPKGSFSTLEIQRTEQGDSAMYLCASSPTTGGRQYFGPGTRLTVT.

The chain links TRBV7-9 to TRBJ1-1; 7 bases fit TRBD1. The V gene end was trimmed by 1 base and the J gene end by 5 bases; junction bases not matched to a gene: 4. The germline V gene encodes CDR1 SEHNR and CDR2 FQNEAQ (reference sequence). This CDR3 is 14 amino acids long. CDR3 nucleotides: TGTGCCAGCAGCTTAGAGGGGGCTCAAACTGAAGCTTTCTTT. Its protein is CASSLEGAQTEAFF.

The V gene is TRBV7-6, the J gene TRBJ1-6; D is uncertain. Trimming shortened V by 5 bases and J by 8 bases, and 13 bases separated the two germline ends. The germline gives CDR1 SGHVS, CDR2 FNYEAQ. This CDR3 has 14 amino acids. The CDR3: CASSLISADSPLHF. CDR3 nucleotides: TGTGCCAGCAGCCTCATCTCAGCGGATTCACCCCTCCACTTT.

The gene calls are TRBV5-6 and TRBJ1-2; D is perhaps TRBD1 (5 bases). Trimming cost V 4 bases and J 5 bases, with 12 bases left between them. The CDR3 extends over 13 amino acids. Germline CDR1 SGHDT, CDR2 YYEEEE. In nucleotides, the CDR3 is TGTGCCAGCAGCGCCCCCCAGGGATATGGCTACACCTTC. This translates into CASSAPQGYGYTF.